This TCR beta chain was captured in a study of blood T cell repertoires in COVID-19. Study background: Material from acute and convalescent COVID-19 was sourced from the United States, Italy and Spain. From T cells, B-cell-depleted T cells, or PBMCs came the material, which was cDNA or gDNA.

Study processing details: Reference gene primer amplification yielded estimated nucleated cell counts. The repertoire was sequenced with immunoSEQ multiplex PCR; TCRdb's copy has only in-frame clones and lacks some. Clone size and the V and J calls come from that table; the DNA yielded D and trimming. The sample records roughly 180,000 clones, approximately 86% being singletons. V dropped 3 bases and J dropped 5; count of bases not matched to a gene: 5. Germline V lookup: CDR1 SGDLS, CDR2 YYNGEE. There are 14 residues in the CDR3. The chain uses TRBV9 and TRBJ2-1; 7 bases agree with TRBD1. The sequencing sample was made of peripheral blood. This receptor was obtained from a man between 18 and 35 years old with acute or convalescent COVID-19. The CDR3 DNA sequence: TGTGCCAGCAGCGCCCGGGACAGAAACAATGAGCAGTTCTTC. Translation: CASSARDRNNEQFF.